This TCR beta chain is from a study of shared clonotypes between healthy human individuals. Profiling relied on immunoSEQ multiplex PCR, and the TCRdb table lists in-frame clones only, not all of them. The sample includes 1.4 million or so clones, approximately 98.5% of them seen just once. This TCR was recovered from a man younger than 40 in good health. What was sequenced was naive CD4+ T cells sorted from blood. Subset here: CD45RA+ positively selected.

The CDR3 is CASSLEQGRVYGYTF. The CDR3 DNA is TGTGCCAGCAGCTTAGAGCAGGGTAGGGTTTATGGCTACACCTTC. The chain combines TRBV13 with TRBJ1-2, with D possibly being TRBD1 (5 bases). V lost 1 base and J 5 bases, leaving 14 bases between the germline ends. Germline values: CDR1 PRHDT, CDR2 FYEKMQ (reference sequence). The CDR3 extends over 15 amino acids.